The source of this T cell receptor beta chain is a study of read filtering for tumor transcriptome and immune sequencing. Whole-study context: 8 patients were R-ISS I, some 16 were R-ISS II, about seven were R-ISS III. RNA-seq yielded only about 75 to 1,300 TCR reads, IR-seq about 3.5 to 10.27 million. Study results and limitations: RNA-seq captured clonotypes less deeply and reliably than IR-seq.

Looked up from germline, CDR1 is SGHRS and CDR2 is YFSETQ. V lost 4 bases to trimming and J lost 3 bases; unmatched junction nucleotides: 9. The length of the CDR3 is 16 residues. Molecular barcoded adaptors covering alpha/delta and beta/gamma chains were used on around 400 ng RNA. TCRdb processed the reads anew with MiXCR; each CDR3 protein has one entry. The sample shows more than 100,000 distinct CDR3 sequences, roughly 13% of them seen only once. This clonotype was picked up many times. The antigen remains undetermined. The sample consisted of a population of CD138-negative cells sorted from bone marrow. The receptor comes from a donor aged 40 or older with multiple myeloma. This chain links TRBV5-1 with TRBJ2-1; 8 bases map to TRBD2. CDR3 coding DNA: TGCGCCAGCAGCGAACCGGGACTAGGGATCTACAATGAGCAGTTCTTC. Amino acids: CASSEPGLGIYNEQFF.